This TCR beta chain was identified in a study of response to subunit inactivated influenza vaccine. TCRdb processed the RT-PCR reads anew with MiXCR; each CDR3 protein has one entry. Here the sample spans about 310,000 distinct CDR3 sequences, 20% to 25% being singletons. The sequence was collected from a man in his fifties or sixties who received an inactivated influenza vaccine. This specimen consisted of PBMCs from blood, obtained about 19 months after vaccination.

CDR3: CASSQDPGANTGELFF. The CDR3 DNA sequence: TGCGCCAGCAGCCAAGATCCAGGGGCAAACACCGGGGAGCTGTTTTTT. The V call is TRBV4-3, the J call TRBJ2-2; perhaps TRBD1 as D (6 bases). The CDR3 is made up of 16 amino acids. Trimming took off 0 bases at V and 2 bases at J, with 10 bases between the two ends. CDR1 and CDR2 (germline): LGHNA, YSLEER.